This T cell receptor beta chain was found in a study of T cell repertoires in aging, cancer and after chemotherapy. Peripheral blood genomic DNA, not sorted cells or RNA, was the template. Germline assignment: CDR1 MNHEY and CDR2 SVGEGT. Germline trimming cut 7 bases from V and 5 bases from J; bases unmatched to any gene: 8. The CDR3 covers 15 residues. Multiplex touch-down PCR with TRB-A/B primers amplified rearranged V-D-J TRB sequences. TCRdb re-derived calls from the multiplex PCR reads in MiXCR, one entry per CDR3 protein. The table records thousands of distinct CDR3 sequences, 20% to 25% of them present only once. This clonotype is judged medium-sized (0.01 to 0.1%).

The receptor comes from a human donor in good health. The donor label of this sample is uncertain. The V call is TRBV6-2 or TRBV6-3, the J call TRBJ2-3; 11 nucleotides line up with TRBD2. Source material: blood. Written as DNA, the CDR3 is TGTGCCAGCAATAGCGGGGGGGCAGGAGAAGATACGCAGTATTTT. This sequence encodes CASNSGGAGEDTQYF.